Included here is one T cell receptor (beta chain) sequence, with context. Libraries were prepared by immunoSEQ multiplex PCR; TCRdb keeps only in-frame clonotypes and omits some of them. The sample holds roughly 68,000 clones; approximately 88% are singletons and the top ten take around 30%. These data belong to a study of blood T cell repertoires in COVID-19. Study overall: Some COVID-19 samples were acute and others convalescent; all came from the United States, Italy and Spain.

Germline V lookup: CDR1 LGHNT, CDR2 FRNRAP. CDR3 length equals 17 residues. V dropped 4 bases and J dropped 7; count of bases not matched to a gene: 15. This clonotype originated in a man over 45 with acute or convalescent COVID-19. The V and J genes are TRBV12-5 and TRBJ1-4; 7 nucleotides align to TRBD1. The sample was peripheral blood. Here the CDR3 DNA reads TGTGCTAGTGGTTCCGACCGAACGGACAGGAGGATTGAAAAACTGTTTTTT. Translation: CASGSDRTDRRIEKLFF. Looking up the rest from reference TRBV12-5 and TRBJ1-4 gives the full variable domain: DARVTQTPRHKVTEMGQEVTMRCQPILGHNTVFWYRQTMMQGLELLAYFRNRAPLDDSGMPKDRFSAEMPDATLATLKIQPSEPRDSAVYFCASGSDRTDRRIEKLFFGSGTQLSVL.